The rows below give T cell receptor beta chains drawn from one sample of a study of blood T cell repertoires in COVID-19. Sequencing used immunoSEQ multiplex PCR; TCRdb keeps in-frame clones, though not all of them. Of 470,000 or so clones in the sample, approximately 90% were seen once. The sample taken for sequencing was peripheral blood. The receptors shown here come from a woman aged 25 to 39 with acute or convalescent COVID-19. The CDR3 runs from the conserved cysteine through the conserved F or W. The D gene is left open where the match is weak. Part of the rows lack a size; the others show once, few, many or a class for expanded clones.

size: -; D: -; length: 15; J: TRBJ2-7; V: TRBV7-8; DNA: TGTGCCAGCAGCTTGTACCAGGGGCCTTCCTACGAGCAGTACTTC; CDR3: CASSLYQGPSYEQYF
size: -; D: TRBD1; length: 12; J: TRBJ1-2; V: TRBV29-1; DNA: TGCAGCGTCCTCGGGACAGGGGAAGGCTACACCTTC; CDR3: CSVLGTGEGYTF
size: -; D: -; length: 13; J: TRBJ2-2; V: TRBV30; DNA: TGTGCCTCCGAAGGAGGGGACACCGGGGAGCTGTTTTTT; CDR3: CASEGGDTGELFF
size: -; D: -; length: 16; J: TRBJ1-3; V: TRBV11-1; DNA: TGTGCCAGCAGCTCCGGGACACCCTTCTCTGGAAACACCATATATTTT; CDR3: CASSSGTPFSGNTIYF
size: few; D: TRBD1; length: 14; J: TRBJ2-3; V: TRBV11-2; DNA: TGTGCCAGCAGCTTTACCAGGGGGCTAGATACGCAGTATTTT; CDR3: CASSFTRGLDTQYF
size: -; D: -; length: 14; J: TRBJ2-7; V: TRBV28; DNA: TGTGCCAGCAGTTTAGCCCCCAGTCAACACGAGCAGTACTTC; CDR3: CASSLAPSQHEQYF
size: -; D: -; length: 13; J: TRBJ2-3; V: TRBV10-3; DNA: TGTGCCACCGTGGGCTCAGGCACAGATACGCAGTATTTT; CDR3: CATVGSGTDTQYF
size: -; D: -; length: 12; J: TRBJ1-2; V: TRBV12-3/TRBV12-4; DNA: TGTGCCAGCAGTTTAGCGCGGTCCCACTACACCTTC; CDR3: CASSLARSHYTF
size: -; D: -; length: 14; J: TRBJ2-3; V: TRBV15; DNA: TGTGCCACCAAGTCGGGCGGGGCCACAGATACGCAGTATTTT; CDR3: CATKSGGATDTQYF
size: -; D: -; length: 14; J: TRBJ1-2; V: TRBV5-3; DNA: TGTGCCAGAAGTCGAAACAGGGCTTTGGAGGGCTACACCTTC; CDR3: CARSRNRALEGYTF
size: -; D: TRBD1; length: 18; J: TRBJ2-4; V: TRBV7-9; DNA: TGTGCCAGCAGCTTATTACCCCCCGTGGACAGGGGGAAAAACATTCAGTACTTC; CDR3: CASSLLPPVDRGKNIQYF
size: -; D: TRBD1; length: 17; J: TRBJ1-3; V: TRBV7-8; DNA: TGTGCCAGCAGCTTAGGGGGGACAGTGGATACTGGAAACACCATATATTTT; CDR3: CASSLGGTVDTGNTIYF
size: -; D: -; length: 13; J: TRBJ2-1; V: TRBV28; DNA: TGTGCCAGCAGTAACTTCAGGGTGAATGAGCAGTTCTTC; CDR3: CASSNFRVNEQFF
size: -; D: TRBD1; length: 14; J: TRBJ1-5; V: TRBV5-6; DNA: TGTGCCAGCAGCTTCGGGACAGCAAATCAGCCCCAGCATTTT; CDR3: CASSFGTANQPQHF
size: once; D: -; length: 14; J: TRBJ2-2; V: TRBV19; DNA: TGTGCCAGCTCGCCAGGGGCCGGGACCGGGGAGCTGTTTTTT; CDR3: CASSPGAGTGELFF
size: few; D: -; length: 15; J: TRBJ2-7; V: TRBV19; DNA: TGTGCCAGTTCGGCTGGGGGGTTCCCCTCCTACGAGCAGTACTTC; CDR3: CASSAGGFPSYEQYF
size: -; D: -; length: 14; J: TRBJ2-5; V: TRBV29-1; DNA: TGCAGCGTTGAATACGGGACACCAGGAGAGACCCAGTACTTC; CDR3: CSVEYGTPGETQYF
size: -; D: -; length: 15; J: TRBJ2-2; V: TRBV25-1; DNA: TGTGCCAGCAGTGAATCGACAGTGGGGGGCGGGGAGCTGTTTTTT; CDR3: CASSESTVGGGELFF
size: few; D: TRBD1; length: 16; J: TRBJ1-2; V: TRBV7-9; DNA: TGTGCCAGCAGCCCGATGGGACAGGGACAACACTATGGCTACACCTTC; CDR3: CASSPMGQGQHYGYTF
size: once; D: -; length: 15; J: TRBJ2-5; V: TRBV6-2/TRBV6-3; DNA: TGTGCCAGCAGTACCCGCCGGGGAGGGGGGGAGACCCAGTACTTC; CDR3: CASSTRRGGGETQYF
size: -; D: TRBD1; length: 17; J: TRBJ2-7; V: TRBV7-8; DNA: TGTGCCAGCAGCTTAGTCTATCGTACAGGGGTCACCTACGAGCAGTACTTC; CDR3: CASSLVYRTGVTYEQYF
size: few; D: -; length: 13; J: TRBJ2-5; V: TRBV6-5; DNA: TGTGCCAGCAGAAATACTATCCAAGAGACCCAGTACTTC; CDR3: CASRNTIQETQYF
size: -; D: -; length: 18; J: TRBJ2-3; V: TRBV27; DNA: TGTGCCAGCAGTTTATTTAGGCGGGGCGGGGAGTACACAGATACGCAGTATTTT; CDR3: CASSLFRRGGEYTDTQYF
size: -; D: TRBD1; length: 15; J: TRBJ2-3; V: TRBV15; DNA: TGTGCCACCAGCAGACGAGGACAGGGGGTAGATACGCAGTATTTT; CDR3: CATSRRGQGVDTQYF
size: -; D: -; length: 13; J: TRBJ2-5; V: TRBV5-4; DNA: TGTGCCAGCAGCGCGGACTGGCAAGAGACCCAGTACTTC; CDR3: CASSADWQETQYF
size: -; D: TRBD2; length: 16; J: TRBJ2-2; V: TRBV7-9; DNA: TGTGCCAGCAGCTGGGGACTAGCGGGGAACACCGGGGAGCTGTTTTTT; CDR3: CASSWGLAGNTGELFF
size: -; D: -; length: 14; J: TRBJ1-6; V: TRBV27; DNA: TGTGCCAGCAGGGACAGTAGCTTTAATTCACCCCTCCACTTT; CDR3: CASRDSSFNSPLHF
size: -; D: -; length: 14; J: TRBJ2-2; V: TRBV7-8; DNA: TGTGCCAGCAGGACAATCCGGGGCACCGGGGAGCTGTTTTTT; CDR3: CASRTIRGTGELFF
size: once; D: -; length: 17; J: TRBJ2-5; V: TRBV5-4; DNA: TGTGCCAGCAGCTTGGTAGGAACAGCAAACATTAAAGAGACCCAGTACTTC; CDR3: CASSLVGTANIKETQYF
size: few; D: -; length: 14; J: TRBJ2-7; V: TRBV9; DNA: TGTGCCAGCAGCGTATTGGTTAGCGGCGACGAGCAGTACTTC; CDR3: CASSVLVSGDEQYF
size: -; D: TRBD2; length: 15; J: TRBJ2-7; V: TRBV4-1; DNA: TGCGCCAGCAGCCAAGTAGCGGGGGCCCTTTACGAGCAGTACTTC; CDR3: CASSQVAGALYEQYF
size: -; D: TRBD2; length: 16; J: TRBJ2-5; V: TRBV11-2; DNA: TGTGCCAGCAGCTTAGTACTAGCGGGAGGACAAGAGACCCAGTACTTC; CDR3: CASSLVLAGGQETQYF
size: -; D: TRBD2; length: 15; J: TRBJ2-5; V: TRBV6-2/TRBV6-3; DNA: TGTGCCAGCAGTTCGGGACTAACATTCCAAGAGACCCAGTACTTC; CDR3: CASSSGLTFQETQYF
size: -; D: -; length: 15; J: TRBJ1-2; V: TRBV6-5; DNA: TGTGCCAGCAGTTTGGATCCCCTCGGGGGATATGGCTACACCTTC; CDR3: CASSLDPLGGYGYTF
size: -; D: TRBD2; length: 14; J: TRBJ2-7; V: TRBV3-1/TRBV3-2; DNA: TGTGCCAGCAGCCAATCGGGGGGGGACGGAGAGCAGTACTTC; CDR3: CASSQSGGDGEQYF
size: -; D: TRBD1; length: 15; J: TRBJ2-7; V: TRBV7-2; DNA: TGTGCCAGCAGCTACGGACAGGGTCCCCCCTACGAGCAGTACTTC; CDR3: CASSYGQGPPYEQYF